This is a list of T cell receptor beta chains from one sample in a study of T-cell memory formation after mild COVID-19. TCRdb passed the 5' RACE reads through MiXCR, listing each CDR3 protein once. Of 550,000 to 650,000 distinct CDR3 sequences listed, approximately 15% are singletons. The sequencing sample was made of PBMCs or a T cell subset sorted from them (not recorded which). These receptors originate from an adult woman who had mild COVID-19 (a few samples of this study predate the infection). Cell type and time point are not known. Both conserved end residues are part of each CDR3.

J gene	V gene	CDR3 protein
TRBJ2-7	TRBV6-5	CASRFQGADEQYF
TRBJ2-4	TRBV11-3	CASSTVRGLAGAVGNIQYF
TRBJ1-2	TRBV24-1	CATEDGRTNYGYTF
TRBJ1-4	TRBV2	CASRQGGEKLFF
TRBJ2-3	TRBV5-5	CASVQDRGQSDTQYF
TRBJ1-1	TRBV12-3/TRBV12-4	CASSLNSLNTEAFF
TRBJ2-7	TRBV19	CASSIEAGAEQYF
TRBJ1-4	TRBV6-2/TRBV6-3	CASTLSATVGREKLFF
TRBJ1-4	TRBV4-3	CASSQDNPGHLNNEKLFF
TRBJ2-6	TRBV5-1	CASSYGGSGANVLTF
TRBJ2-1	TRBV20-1	CSVGLAGGGYNEQFF
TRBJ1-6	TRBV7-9	CASSPEGVSPLHF
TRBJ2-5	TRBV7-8	CASSPGRTSGRGQETQYF
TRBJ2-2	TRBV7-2	CASSFSGMGELFF
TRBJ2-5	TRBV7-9	CASSFAQETQYF
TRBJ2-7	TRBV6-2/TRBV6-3	CASRWAMSYEQYF
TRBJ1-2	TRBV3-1	CASSQDLGSNYGYTF
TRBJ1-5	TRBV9	CASSVDGQGGQPQHF
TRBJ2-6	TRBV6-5	CASRATGANVLTF
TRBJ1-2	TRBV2	CASSPWDRSDYSYGYTF
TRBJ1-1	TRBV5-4	CASARTENTEAFF
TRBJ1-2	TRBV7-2	CASTPTRGRYGYTF
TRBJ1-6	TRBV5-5	CASSSGQGTYNSPLHF
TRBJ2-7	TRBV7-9	CASSAPWTGRGEQYF
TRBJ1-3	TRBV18	CASSPLLDTATGGNTIYF
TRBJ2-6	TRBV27	CASSLRLVGANVLTF
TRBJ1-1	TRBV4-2	CASSQDGGATGEAFF
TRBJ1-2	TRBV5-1	CASSLEGTTDGYTF
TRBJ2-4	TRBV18	CASSLRQGLGPVAKNIQYF
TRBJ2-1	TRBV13	CASSTSPSGGPGEQFF
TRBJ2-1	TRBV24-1	CATSDPLFEDEQFF
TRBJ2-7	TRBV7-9	CATSTWTESYEQYF
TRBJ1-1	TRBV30	CASQVSEAFF
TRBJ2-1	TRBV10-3	CAIGLAGERWDEQFF
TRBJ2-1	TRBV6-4	CASSETSGGAHEQFF
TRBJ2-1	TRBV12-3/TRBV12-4	CASTPDSFYNEQFF
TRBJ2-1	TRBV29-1	CSVEDWNPLREDITYNEQFF
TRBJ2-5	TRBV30	CAWSSRSGGTETQYF
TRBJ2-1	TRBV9	CASSVEGASYNEQFF
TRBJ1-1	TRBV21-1	CASSTQGGGHTEAFF
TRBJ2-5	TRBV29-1	CSGTMSQETQYF
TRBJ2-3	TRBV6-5	CASSYSRTSGVPDTQYF
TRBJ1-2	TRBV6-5	CASRINLNYGYTF
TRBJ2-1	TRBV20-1	CSAATLAGPYNEQFF
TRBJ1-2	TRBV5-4	CASSSPDRVGYTF
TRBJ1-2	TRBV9	CASSVTGTSNYGYTF
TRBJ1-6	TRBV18	CASSTQENNSPLHF
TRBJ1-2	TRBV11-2	CASSLESGPDYGYTF
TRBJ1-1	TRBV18	CASSPLLTGANTEAFF